This T cell receptor (beta chain) was retrieved from a study of T cells after yellow fever vaccination. The ends were cut back, 6 bases at V and 0 bases at J, with 27 bases in the middle. The CDR3 is 21 residues long. CDR1 MGHRA and CDR2 YSYEKL come from the germline V gene. Each CDR3 protein gets one entry after TCRdb re-called the 5' RACE reads with MiXCR. The sample holds about 58,000 distinct CDR3 sequences, about 6.6% seen once. This clonotype was recorded a few times. This chain uses TRBV4-1 with TRBJ2-6, with D perhaps matching TRBD1 (5 bases). The source material was CD8+ T cells sorted from PBMCs, sampled on the day of the first yellow fever vaccination. The sequence came from a man aged 18 to 29 who received the YFV17D yellow fever vaccine. The CDR3, as DNA: TGCGCCAGCAGAGGTATCTCAACAGGTGAAGCCTGGAGCTCTGGGGCCAACGTCCTGACTTTC. It specifies CASRGISTGEAWSSGANVLTF.